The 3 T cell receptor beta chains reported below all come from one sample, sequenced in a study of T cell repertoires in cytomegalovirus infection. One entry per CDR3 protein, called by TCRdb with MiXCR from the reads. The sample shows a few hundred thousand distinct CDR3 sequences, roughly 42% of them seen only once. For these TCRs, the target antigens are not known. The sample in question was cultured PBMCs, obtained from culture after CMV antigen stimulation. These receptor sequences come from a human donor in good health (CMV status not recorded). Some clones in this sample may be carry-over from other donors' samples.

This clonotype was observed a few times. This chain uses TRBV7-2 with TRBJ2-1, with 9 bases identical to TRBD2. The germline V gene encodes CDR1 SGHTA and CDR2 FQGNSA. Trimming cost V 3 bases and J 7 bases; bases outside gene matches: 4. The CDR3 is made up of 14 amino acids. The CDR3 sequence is CASSFFAGGNEQFF. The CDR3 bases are TGTGCCAGCAGCTTCTTCGCGGGAGGGAATGAGCAGTTCTTC.

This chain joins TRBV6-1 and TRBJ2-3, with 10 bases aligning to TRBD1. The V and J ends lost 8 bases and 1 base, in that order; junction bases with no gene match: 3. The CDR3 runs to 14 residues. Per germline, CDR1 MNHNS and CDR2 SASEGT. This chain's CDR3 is CASPGTGGTDTQYF. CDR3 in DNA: TGTGCCAGCCCAGGGACAGGGGGCACAGATACGCAGTATTTT.

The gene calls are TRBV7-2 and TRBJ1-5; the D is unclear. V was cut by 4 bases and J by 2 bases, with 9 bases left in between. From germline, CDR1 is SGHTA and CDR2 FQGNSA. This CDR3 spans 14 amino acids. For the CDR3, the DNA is TGTGCCAGCAGCTCGCCTGGGGGCAATCAGCCCCAGCATTTT. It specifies CASSSPGGNQPQHF.